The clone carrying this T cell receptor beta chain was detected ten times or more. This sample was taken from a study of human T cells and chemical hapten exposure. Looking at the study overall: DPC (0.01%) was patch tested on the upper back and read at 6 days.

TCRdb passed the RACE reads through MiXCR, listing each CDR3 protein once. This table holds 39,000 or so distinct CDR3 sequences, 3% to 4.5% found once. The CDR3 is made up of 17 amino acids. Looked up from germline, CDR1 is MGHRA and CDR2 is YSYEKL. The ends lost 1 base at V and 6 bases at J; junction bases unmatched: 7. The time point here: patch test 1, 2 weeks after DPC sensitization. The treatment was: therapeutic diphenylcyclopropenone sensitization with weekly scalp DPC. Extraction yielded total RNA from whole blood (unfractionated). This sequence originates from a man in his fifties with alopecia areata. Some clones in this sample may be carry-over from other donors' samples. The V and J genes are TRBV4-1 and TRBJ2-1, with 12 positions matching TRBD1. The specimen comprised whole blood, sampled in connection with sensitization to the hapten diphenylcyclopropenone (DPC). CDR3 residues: CASSQVSGTGGINEQFF. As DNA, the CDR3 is TGCGCCAGCAGCCAAGTTTCTGGGACAGGGGGCATCAATGAGCAGTTCTTC.